This TCR beta chain was sequenced during a study of T cells expressing NK-cell markers (dated by TCRdb to the early 2020s). Background on the whole study: Fewer than ten donors provided sorted CD3+CD56+NKG2C+, CD3+CD56+NKG2C- and CD3+CD56-NKG2C+ T-cell subsets, whose TCR beta-chain repertoires were profiled. Illumina HiSeq 2000/2500, MiSeq or NextSeq was used to sequence libraries as 2 x 150 bp reads. Seven of the eight sequenced donors were HCMV-seropositive and one was HCMV-seronegative. The study sequenced eight donors, all healthy volunteers chosen at random: three men and five women. Broad study findings and their caveats: Those dominant clonotypes were again the most abundant among CD3+CD56-NKG2C+ cells in several donors, at 28.3-60.1%. In more than 5 donors, the dominant CD3+CD56+NKG2C+ clonotypes ranked among the top 10 CD8+ clonotypes, making up roughly 1.0-8% of CD8+ T cells. Whether the expanded NKG2C-expressing T cell clones were specific for HCMV antigens remained unclear.

For this clonotype: Its specific antigen is unknown.

HCMV serostatus was determined by detecting HCMV-specific IgG in serum with a commercial ELISA kit. Peripheral blood mononuclear cells were isolated from blood by Ficoll density gradient centrifugation. For sequencing, an Illumina HiSeq 2000 was employed. TCR beta cDNA libraries were prepared using 5'RACE template switching, which introduced a universal primer site and unique molecular identifiers. Priming for cDNA synthesis came from the TCR beta constant segment, and two successive PCR amplification steps followed. For the original study's pipeline: Reads were demultiplexed and grouped by UMI with MIGEC, and clonotypes were assembled and quantified with MiTCR. To exclude erroneous sequences, only TCR cDNA sequences supported by at least two reads were retained. The tcR package was used for downstream repertoire analysis, and clonotypes were matched between fractions using CDR3 nucleotide sequence together with V segment. Antigen specificity was annotated against VDJdb with VDJmatch, allowing one amino acid substitution in CDR3. Through TCRdb reprocessing, the reads give one entry per CDR3 protein sequence; DNA is omitted. TCRdb's processing, not the authors', yielded these V and J calls. This sample's records show about 260,000 distinct CDR3 sequences. Together, the top ten hold about 0.39% of the sample.

From a lookup of the germline V gene, CDR1 and CDR2 are SQVTM and ANQGSEA. The CDR3 starts with the cysteine, ends with the phenylalanine, and has 12 residues. The coding DNA is unavailable. This clonotype originated in a man aged 18 to 30 in good health. Donor details come from another sample of the same person, matched by shared clones. The chain uses TRBV29-1 and TRBJ2-2. Sequencing used blood T cells: a sorted CD56 or NKG2C T cell subset, CD4+ or CD8+ T cells, or bulk PBMC T cells (not recorded which). This receptor carries the CDR3 CSVVWVSGELFF.